A single sample gave rise to the 14 T cell receptor beta chains below, sequenced in a study of cytomegalovirus exposure and HLA in healthy donors. PCR used 60 Vbeta primers and 13 Jbeta primers. Here immunoSEQ multiplex PCR was the method, and the copy in TCRdb shows in-frame clones only, minus some. Listed are roughly 220,000 clones; 1.1% falls within the top ten. The sample consisted of PBMCs. These receptors all come from a girl aged 2-10 years in good health and CMV-seropositive.

V gene TRBV23-1 combines with J gene TRBJ1-1; a weak D match, TRBD1 (6 bases). TRBV23-1 is marked as an open reading frame, function uncertain. The CDR3 is made up of 17 amino acids. V lost 6 bases to trimming and J lost 3 bases, with 23 bases between them. The CDR3 here is CASSQHRQAQGDTEAFF. The CDR3 DNA sequence: TGCGCCAGCAGCCAACATAGACAGGCCCAAGGGGACACTGAAGCTTTCTTT.

This sequence joins TRBV5-1 and TRBJ2-1; D not resolved. The CDR3 has 13 amino acids. The germline V gene encodes CDR1 SGHRS and CDR2 YFSETQ. Between the trimmed V and J ends, which lost 7 bases and 0 bases, there was a span of 8 bases. DNA of the CDR3: TGCGCCAGCTTCGGTGTCTCCTACAATGAGCAGTTCTTC. It specifies CASFGVSYNEQFF.

The V gene is TRBV5-1, the J gene TRBJ1-4, with D possibly TRBD1 on 5 matching bases. The V gene's germline CDR1 is SGHRS and CDR2 YFSETQ. Trimming stripped 3 bases from V and 3 bases from J, with 9 bases between. This CDR3 has 14 residues. The CDR3 here is CASSSDSSNEKLFF. DNA for the CDR3: TGCGCCAGCAGCTCTGACAGCTCTAATGAAAAACTGTTTTTT.

The rearrangement joins TRBV5-1 to TRBJ1-2; 9 nucleotides match TRBD1. The V gene end was trimmed by 0 bases and the J gene end by 6 bases; junction bases not matched to a gene: 9. Germline-derived CDR1 and CDR2 are SGHRS and YFSETQ. The CDR3 sequence is 16 residues long. The CDR3 sequence: CASSLEQGARGNGYTF. DNA for the CDR3: TGCGCCAGCAGCTTGGAACAGGGGGCGAGAGGCAATGGCTACACCTTC.

The rearrangement links TRBV28 to TRBJ1-1; no definite D call. This CDR3 is built from 11 residues. The V and J ends lost 5 bases and 6 bases respectively, with 7 bases between them. Germline CDR1 reads MDHEN; CDR2 reads SYDVKM. The DNA for the CDR3 is TGTGCCAGCAGTGCTGCGGCTGAAGCTTTCTTT. This gives the protein CASSAAAEAFF. The whole variable domain, filled in from reference TRBV28 and TRBJ1-1, reads DVKVTQSSRYLVKRTGEKVFLECVQDMDHENMFWYRQDPGLGLRLIYFSYDVKMKEKGDIPEGYSVSREKKERFSLILESASTNQTSMYLCASSAAAEAFFGQGTRLTVV.

V gene TRBV19 combines with J gene TRBJ2-1; 8 nucleotides match TRBD2. V lost 5 bases to trimming and J lost 5 bases; unmatched junction nucleotides: 8. Germline V gene data show CDR1 as LNHDA and CDR2 as SQIVND (reference sequence). The CDR3 extends over 15 amino acids. The CDR3 here is CASSWPSGRNNEQFF. CDR3 DNA sequence: TGTGCCAGTAGTTGGCCTAGCGGGCGAAACAATGAGCAGTTCTTC.

V gene TRBV4-2 combines with J gene TRBJ1-1; D perhaps matches TRBD1 (5 bases). The germline CDR1 and CDR2 sequences are LGHNA and YNFKEQ. The CDR3 consists of 15 residues. V shed 2 bases and J shed 1 base, with 11 bases lying between them. The CDR3 reads CASSQQGRSNTEAFF. CDR3 nucleotides: TGTGCCAGCAGCCAACAGGGCAGGTCGAACACTGAAGCTTTCTTT.

The chain carries TRBV13 and TRBJ2-5; D is perhaps TRBD2 (5 bases). The V end lost 0 bases, the J end lost 11 bases, and 13 bases lay between the germline ends. The CDR3 consists of 13 residues. Germline V gene sequence: CDR1 PRHDT, CDR2 FYEKMQ (reference sequence). The CDR3 region has the DNA TGTGCCAGCAGCTTAGGCAGCCTTAGGGAGCAGTACTTC. This gives the protein CASSLGSLREQYF.

V is TRBV7-2 and J is TRBJ2-3, with 10 bases identical to TRBD2. The germline V gene has CDR1 SGHTA and CDR2 FQGNSA. The CDR3 sequence is 17 residues long. V shed 4 bases and J 1 base; nucleotides not matched to a gene: 8. DNA for the CDR3: TGTGCCAGCAGCTACAATTCGCTAGCGGGGGGCACAGATACGCAGTATTTT. Its protein is CASSYNSLAGGTDTQYF.

J is TRBJ2-5 and V is TRBV2, with D possibly being TRBD1 (5 bases). The J call may be wrong; the DNA end is better matched by TRBJ2-7. The CDR3 is made up of 15 amino acids. Per germline, CDR1 SNHLY and CDR2 FYNNEI. The CDR3 bases are TGTGCCAGCAGCAGGGAAGCGTATCGGTCCTACGAGCAGTACTTC. Its protein product is CASSREAYRSYEQYF.

The rearrangement links TRBV5-4 to TRBJ1-4; D gene uncertain. The ends were cut back, 4 bases at V and 3 bases at J, with 13 bases in the middle. Germline V gives CDR1 SGHNT, CDR2 YYREEE (reference sequence). This CDR3 is built from 15 residues. CDR3 loop: CASSPGSVSNEKLFF. The DNA of the CDR3 is TGTGCCAGCAGCCCCGGGTCAGTTTCTAATGAAAAACTGTTTTTT. Supplemented by reference TRBV5-4 and TRBJ1-4, the full variable domain reads ETGVTQSPTHLIKTRGQQVTLRCSSQSGHNTVSWYQQALGQGPQFIFQYYREEENGRGNFPPRFSGLQFPNYSSELNVNALELDDSALYLCASSPGSVSNEKLFFGSGTQLSVL.

The V call is TRBV27, the J call TRBJ1-1; D unresolved. V shed 0 bases and J shed 0 bases, with 2 bases lying between them. Germline lookup yields CDR1 MNHEY and CDR2 SMNVEV (reference sequence). This CDR3 has 13 amino acids. As DNA, the CDR3 is TGTGCCAGCAGTTTATCCGTGAACACTGAAGCTTTCTTT. It specifies CASSLSVNTEAFF.

V and J are TRBV19 and TRBJ1-1; D is undetermined. This CDR3 spans 13 amino acids. Trimming stripped 1 base from V and 7 bases from J, with 10 bases between. CDR1 and CDR2 from the germline V gene are LNHDA and SQIVND (reference sequence). The CDR3 nucleotides read TGTGCCAGTAGTATAGGGACTGGAGTTGAAGCTTTCTTT. This sequence encodes CASSIGTGVEAFF.

The J gene is TRBJ2-7, the V gene TRBV9, with TRBD1 matching 7 bases. CDR1 and CDR2 from the germline V gene are SGDLS and YYNGEE. The CDR3 consists of 13 residues. V was clipped by 4 bases and J by 3 bases; unmatched bases: 4. The CDR3 loop is CASSPRQGYEQYF. DNA of the CDR3: TGTGCCAGCAGCCCCCGACAGGGCTACGAGCAGTACTTC.